The rows below give T cell receptor beta chains drawn from one sample of a study of CD8 T cells in Susac syndrome. TCRdb called the immunoSEQ multiplex PCR reads again in MiXCR, with one record for every CDR3 protein. The repertoire holds about 200,000 distinct CDR3 sequences, with 85% to 95% as singletons. The sample consisted of CD4+ T cells from PBMCs. The receptors were sampled from a human donor in good health. The CDR3 runs from the conserved cysteine through the conserved F or W.

CASSQDFDGAGELFF TRBJ2-2 TRBV3-1
CSARDRGGISNQPQHF TRBJ1-5 TRBV20-1
CASSPAAGAPDTQYF TRBJ2-3 TRBV3-1
CAISEVNEQFF TRBJ2-1 TRBV10-3
CSASGHLNTEAFF TRBJ1-1 TRBV20-1
CASSVDLAGPQETQYF TRBJ2-5 TRBV9
CSVEDGSTEAFF TRBJ1-1 TRBV29-1
CASSLAPNRADYGYTF TRBJ1-2 TRBV7-8
CASSRRGAQETQYF TRBJ2-5 TRBV25-1
CSALSPQGRELFF TRBJ2-2 TRBV29-1
CSVSRTNMNTEAFF TRBJ1-1 TRBV29-1
CASSPDAGGAFDTQYF TRBJ2-3 TRBV7-2
CATSRDGANNYGYTF TRBJ1-2 TRBV15
CASRSGTDYNEQFF TRBJ2-1 TRBV28
CASSQDWEAGANVLTF TRBJ2-6 TRBV4-1
CSARGVGRGYTF TRBJ1-2 TRBV20-1
CSARDRRTNTEAFF TRBJ1-1 TRBV20-1
CSAQDRVDTQYF TRBJ2-3 TRBV20-1
CASSSTLNTEAFF TRBJ1-1 TRBV6-4
CASKSDRETQYF TRBJ2-5 TRBV2
CASKYAEMDSPLHF TRBJ1-6 TRBV6-5
CASSQVSSGALPQYF TRBJ2-3 TRBV3-1
CASSQRDPLEGYTF TRBJ1-2 TRBV9
CASSPLDRTNEKLFF TRBJ1-4 TRBV27